This is a list of T cell receptor beta chains from one sample in a study of control samples from healthy donors and cancer patients. TCRdb's copy holds only in-frame clones and misses some; the assay was immunoSEQ multiplex PCR. Here the sample spans around 100,000 clones, approximately 86% being singletons. The sequenced sample consisted of blood. All receptors derive from a man aged 25-45 years in good health. The CDR3 runs from the conserved cysteine through the conserved F or W. Each record gives: J gene, clone size, D gene, V gene, CDR3 protein, CDR3 DNA. A D gene is named only where the DNA matches it firmly. Part of the rows lack a size; the others show once, few, many or a class for expanded clones.

TRBJ2-2	-	-	TRBV19	CASSGTPSGELFF	TGTGCCAGTAGTGGGACACCATCCGGGGAGCTGTTTTTT
TRBJ2-7	-	TRBD2	TRBV28	CASSPAGLGPEQYF	TGTGCCAGCAGTCCTGCCGGACTAGGCCCCGAGCAGTACTTC
TRBJ2-1	-	TRBD2	TRBV7-3	CASTLTGGTSGTGEQFF	TGTGCCAGCACCCTAACTGGGGGAACTAGCGGGACGGGTGAGCAGTTCTTC
TRBJ2-3	-	TRBD1	TRBV5-4	CASSSTGSDTQYF	TGTGCCAGCAGCTCGACAGGGTCCGATACGCAGTATTTT
TRBJ1-3	once	TRBD1	TRBV5-1	CASADRGGNTIYF	TGCGCCAGCGCGGACAGGGGAGGAAACACCATATATTTT
TRBJ2-5	-	-	TRBV3-1/TRBV3-2	CASSQVGRHPQETQYF	TGTGCCAGCAGCCAAGTAGGGCGGCATCCCCAAGAGACCCAGTACTTC
TRBJ2-2	-	TRBD1	TRBV9	CASSVGTVTGELFF	TGTGCCAGCAGCGTGGGGACAGTTACCGGGGAGCTGTTTTTT
TRBJ2-3	once	-	TRBV20-1	CSASGRGGADTQYF	TGCAGTGCTAGTGGTAGGGGGGGGGCAGATACGCAGTATTTT
TRBJ1-2	-	TRBD1	TRBV27	CASSLQMTGDGYTF	TGTGCCAGCAGTCTACAGATGACAGGGGATGGCTACACCTTC
TRBJ2-7	-	TRBD2	TRBV7-2	CASSLWTSGSYEQYF	TGTGCCAGCAGCCTCTGGACTAGCGGGAGCTACGAGCAGTACTTC
TRBJ2-5	-	TRBD2	TRBV4-3	CASSQDIPGGEWKTQYF	TGCGCCAGCAGCCAAGATATTCCGGGAGGGGAGTGGAAGACCCAGTACTTC
TRBJ2-3	-	TRBD1	TRBV19	CASSDGQGAKMDTQYF	TGTGCCAGTAGTGACGGGCAGGGGGCGAAAATGGATACGCAGTATTTT
TRBJ2-3	-	TRBD2	TRBV5-4	CASKPSGTSTDTQYF	TGTGCCTCGAAACCTAGCGGGACTAGCACAGATACGCAGTATTTT
TRBJ2-1	-	TRBD2	TRBV28	CASRLAGGGNEQFF	TGTGCCAGCAGGCTAGCGGGAGGAGGTAATGAGCAGTTCTTC
TRBJ1-3	-	TRBD1	TRBV7-9	CASSLTGQGIGNTIYF	TGTGCCAGCAGCCTGACAGGACAGGGGATAGGAAACACCATATATTTT
TRBJ2-7	-	TRBD1	TRBV28	CASSSTGGPYEQYF	TGTGCCAGCAGCAGCACAGGGGGGCCCTACGAGCAGTACTTC
TRBJ2-2	-	TRBD2	TRBV27	CASSPDKWLAENTGELFF	TGTGCCAGCAGTCCCGATAAATGGCTAGCGGAAAACACCGGGGAGCTGTTTTTT
TRBJ2-5	-	-	TRBV2	CASSEGLTSETQYF	TGTGCCAGCAGTGAGGGGTTGACCTCGGAGACCCAGTACTTC
TRBJ1-5	-	TRBD1	TRBV5-6	CASSRGTGRTQPQHF	TGTGCCAGCAGCCGTGGGACAGGGCGTACTCAGCCCCAGCATTTT
TRBJ1-1	-	-	TRBV5-1	CASRYDTTEAFF	TGCGCCAGCAGATACGACACCACTGAAGCTTTCTTT
TRBJ2-3	-	-	TRBV24-1	CATSDFSGTDTQYF	TGTGCCACCAGTGATTTTTCAGGCACAGATACGCAGTATTTT
TRBJ2-1	-	TRBD2	TRBV6-4	CASSESSGNEQFF	TGTGCCAGCAGTGAATCTAGCGGCAATGAGCAGTTCTTC
TRBJ1-2	-	-	TRBV4-2	CASSQEGRGDLGYTF	TGTGCCAGCAGCCAAGAAGGTCGAGGGGATCTTGGCTACACCTTC
TRBJ1-1	-	-	TRBV28	CASSFGRGSAEAFF	TGTGCCAGCAGTTTTGGTCGGGGGAGCGCTGAAGCTTTCTTT
TRBJ2-5	-	TRBD2	TRBV7-3	CASSPSGEFRETQYF	TGTGCCAGCAGCCCCAGCGGGGAGTTCAGGGAGACCCAGTACTTC
TRBJ1-1	-	-	TRBV27	CASSLTGAGTEAFF	TGTGCCAGCAGTTTGACGGGGGCCGGCACTGAAGCTTTCTTT
TRBJ2-6	-	-	TRBV5-1	CASRKDSSGANVLTF	TGCGCCAGCAGAAAGGACAGTTCTGGGGCCAACGTCCTGACTTTC
TRBJ1-1	-	-	TRBV14	CASSPFFGGMNTEAFF	TGTGCCAGCAGCCCGTTTTTTGGGGGGATGAACACTGAAGCTTTCTTT
TRBJ2-2	-	-	TRBV11-3	CASSRLATNTGELFF	TGTGCCAGCAGCCGGTTGGCGACCAACACCGGGGAGCTGTTTTTT
TRBJ2-5	-	-	TRBV7-2	CASSLARQETQYF	TGTGCCAGCAGCTTAGCGAGGCAAGAGACCCAGTACTTC
TRBJ2-7	-	TRBD1	TRBV5-1	CASSIPGQGIEQYF	TGCGCCAGCAGCATACCGGGACAGGGCATCGAGCAGTACTTC